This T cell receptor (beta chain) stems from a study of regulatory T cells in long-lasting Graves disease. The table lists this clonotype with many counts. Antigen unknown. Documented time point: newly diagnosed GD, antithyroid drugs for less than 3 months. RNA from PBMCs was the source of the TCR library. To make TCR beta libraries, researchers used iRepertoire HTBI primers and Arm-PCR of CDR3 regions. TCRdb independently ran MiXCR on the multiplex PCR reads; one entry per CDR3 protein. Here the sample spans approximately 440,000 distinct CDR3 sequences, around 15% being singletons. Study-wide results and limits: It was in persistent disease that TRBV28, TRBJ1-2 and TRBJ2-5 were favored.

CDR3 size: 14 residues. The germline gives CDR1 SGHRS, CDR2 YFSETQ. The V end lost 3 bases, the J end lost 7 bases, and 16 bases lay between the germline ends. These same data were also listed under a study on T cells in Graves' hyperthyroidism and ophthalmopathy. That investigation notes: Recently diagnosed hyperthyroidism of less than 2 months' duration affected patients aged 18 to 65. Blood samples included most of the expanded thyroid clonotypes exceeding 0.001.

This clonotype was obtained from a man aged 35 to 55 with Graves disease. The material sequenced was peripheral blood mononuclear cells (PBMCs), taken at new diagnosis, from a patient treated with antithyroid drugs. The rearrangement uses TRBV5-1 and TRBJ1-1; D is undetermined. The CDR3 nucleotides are TGCGCCAGCAGCTCAAGAATTGACACTATTGAAGCTTTCTTT. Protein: CASSSRIDTIEAFF. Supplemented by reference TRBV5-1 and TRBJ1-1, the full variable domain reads KAGVTQTPRYLIKTRGQQVTLSCSPISGHRSVSWYQQTPGQGLQFLFEYFSETQRNKGNFPGRFSGRQFSNSRSEMNVSTLELGDSALYLCASSSRIDTIEAFFGQGTRLTVV.